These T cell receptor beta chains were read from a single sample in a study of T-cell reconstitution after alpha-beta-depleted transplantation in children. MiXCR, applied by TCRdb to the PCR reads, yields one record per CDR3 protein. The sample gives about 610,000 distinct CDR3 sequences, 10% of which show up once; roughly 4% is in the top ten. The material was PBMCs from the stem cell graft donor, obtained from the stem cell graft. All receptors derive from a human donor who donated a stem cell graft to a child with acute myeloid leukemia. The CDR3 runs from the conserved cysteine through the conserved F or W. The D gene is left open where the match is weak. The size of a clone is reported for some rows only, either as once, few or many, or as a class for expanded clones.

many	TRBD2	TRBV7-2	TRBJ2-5	TGTGCCAGCAGCTTAGCGCTCCGAGGACTAGCGGGAGGCCATCAAGAGACCCAGTACTTC	CASSLALRGLAGGHQETQYF
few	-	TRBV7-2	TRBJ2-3	TGTGCCAGCAGCCTAGGGATGGCAGATACGCAGTATTTT	CASSLGMADTQYF
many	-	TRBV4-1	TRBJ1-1	TGCGCCAGCAGCCCCAAGGGAGCTCACGGGGACACTGAAGCTTTCTTT	CASSPKGAHGDTEAFF
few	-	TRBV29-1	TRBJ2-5	TGCAGCGTTCCCCCTCCTACAGGGTACCAAGAGACCCAGTACTTC	CSVPPPTGYQETQYF
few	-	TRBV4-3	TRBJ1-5	TGCGCCAGCAGCCAAGATACAGAGGGGTATCAGCCCCAGCATTTT	CASSQDTEGYQPQHF
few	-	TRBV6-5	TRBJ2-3	TGTGCCAGCAGTTACGGTAGGAGTACGCAGTATTTT	CASSYGRSTQYF
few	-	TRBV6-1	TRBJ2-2	TGTGCCAGCAGCCGGGACCCCGACACCGGGGAGCTGTTTTTT	CASSRDPDTGELFF
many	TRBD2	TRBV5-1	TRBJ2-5	TGCGCCAGCAGCTTGAATAGCGGGGGAGAAGAGACCCAGTACTTC	CASSLNSGGEETQYF
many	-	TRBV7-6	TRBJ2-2	TGTGCCAGCAGCTCGACGTGGACCGGGGAGCTGTTTTTT	CASSSTWTGELFF
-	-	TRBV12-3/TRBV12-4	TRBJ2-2	TGTGCCATCCCGGCCCCAAGGACCGGGGAGCTGTTTTTT	CAIPAPRTGELFF
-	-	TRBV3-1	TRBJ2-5	TGTGCCAGCAGCCAAGGACAGACCCAGTACTTC	CASSQGQTQYF
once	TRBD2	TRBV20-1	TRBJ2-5	TGCAGTGCTACTAGCGGAGGGAGTCAAGAGACCCAGTACTTC	CSATSGGSQETQYF
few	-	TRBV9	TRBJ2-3	TGTGCCAGCAGCGCCTCGTCTCGCACAGATACGCAGTATTTT	CASSASSRTDTQYF
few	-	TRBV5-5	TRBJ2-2	TGTGCCAGCAGCTTGTGGGTGAACACCGGGGAGCTGTTTTTT	CASSLWVNTGELFF
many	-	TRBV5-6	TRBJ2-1	TGTGCCAGCAGCTTTGCTAGCAATGAGCAGTTCTTC	CASSFASNEQFF
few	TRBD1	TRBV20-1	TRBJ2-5	TGCAGTGCTAGGGGACAGACATTAGAGACCCAGTACTTC	CSARGQTLETQYF
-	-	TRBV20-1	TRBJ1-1	TGCAGTGCTTTTCCCAGGCGTTTGAACACTGAAGCTTTCTTT	CSAFPRRLNTEAFF
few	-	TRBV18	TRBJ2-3	TGTGCCAGCTCACCATCCCAAGATACGCAGTATTTT	CASSPSQDTQYF
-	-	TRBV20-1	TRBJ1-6	TGCAGTGCTAGGCGGGCCGACGGTAATTCACCCCTCCACTTT	CSARRADGNSPLHF
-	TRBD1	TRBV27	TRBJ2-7	TGTGCCAGCAGTCTACAGGGGGGACCTTACTACGAGCAGTACTTC	CASSLQGGPYYEQYF
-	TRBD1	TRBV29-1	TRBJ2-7	TGCAGCGTGGGGACAGGGTTGGTCCCGGGGCAGTACTTC	CSVGTGLVPGQYF
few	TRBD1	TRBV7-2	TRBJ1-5	TGTGCCAGCAGCTCCTTTCAGGGGGAAGGCAATCAGCCCCAGCATTTT	CASSSFQGEGNQPQHF
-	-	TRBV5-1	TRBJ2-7	TGCGCCAGCAGCTTGGGGGGAGGACAGCCCTACGAGCAGTACTTC	CASSLGGGQPYEQYF
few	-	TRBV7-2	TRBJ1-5	TGTGCCAGCAGCCAAGGACACGGGGATCAGCCCCAGCATTTT	CASSQGHGDQPQHF
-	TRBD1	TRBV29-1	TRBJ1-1	TGCAGCGTTGGGGGGACAGGGGTGGACGTCACTGAAGCTTTCTTT	CSVGGTGVDVTEAFF
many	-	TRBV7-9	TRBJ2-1	TGTGCCAGCAGCCGAGACCACAATGAGCAGTTCTTC	CASSRDHNEQFF
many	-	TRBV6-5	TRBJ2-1	TGTGCCAGCAGTTACAGGGGGGGGGTAAGCGGGAATGAGCAGTTCTTC	CASSYRGGVSGNEQFF
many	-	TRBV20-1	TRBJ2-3	TGCAGTGCTAGAGATTACGGGGGCCCCACAGATACGCAGTATTTT	CSARDYGGPTDTQYF
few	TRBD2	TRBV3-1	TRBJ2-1	TGTGCCAGCCTTCGTGGGGGGGGCTCCTACAATGAGCAGTTCTTC	CASLRGGGSYNEQFF
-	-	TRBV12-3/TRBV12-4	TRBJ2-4	TGTGCCAGCAAAGAGCGAGAGGCCCAAAACATTCAGTACTTC	CASKEREAQNIQYF
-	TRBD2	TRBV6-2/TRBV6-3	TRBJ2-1	TGTGCCAGCAGTTCGGGACTAGCGGTGGTTGATGAGCAGTTCTTC	CASSSGLAVVDEQFF
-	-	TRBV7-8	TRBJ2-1	TGTGCCAGCAGCTCGCCGCCGGGGCCCCCATACAATGAGCAGTTCTTC	CASSSPPGPPYNEQFF
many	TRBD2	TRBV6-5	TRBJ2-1	TGTGCCAGCAGTTACGGGGGACTAGCGGGATTCAATGAGCAGTTCTTC	CASSYGGLAGFNEQFF
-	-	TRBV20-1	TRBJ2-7	TGCAGTGCTAGAGAGGGGGGACCGCTCTACGAGCAGTACTTC	CSAREGGPLYEQYF
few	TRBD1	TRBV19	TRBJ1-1	TGTGCCAGTAGTATGACAGGGAGGGGAACTGAAGCTTTCTTT	CASSMTGRGTEAFF
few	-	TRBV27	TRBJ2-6	TGTGCCAGCAGTGTGGACACTGGGGCCAACGTCCTGACTTTC	CASSVDTGANVLTF
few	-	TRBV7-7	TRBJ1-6	TGTGCTAGCAGCTTAGGGGTTGGGTCACCCCTCCACTTT	CASSLGVGSPLHF
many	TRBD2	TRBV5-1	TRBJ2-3	TGCGCCAGCACACCAAGACTAGCGTCCTCCGGCGGAGATACGCAGTATTTT	CASTPRLASSGGDTQYF
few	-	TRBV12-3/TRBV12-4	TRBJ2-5	TGTGCCAGCAGGCTGGCGGAGACCCAGTACTTC	CASRLAETQYF
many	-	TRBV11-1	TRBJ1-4	TGTGCCAGCAGCCCCAGAGCGGACAGCGAAAAACTGTTTTTT	CASSPRADSEKLFF
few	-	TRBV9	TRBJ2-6	TGTGCCAGCAGCGAGCCGCGCTCTGGGGCCAACGTCCTGACTTTC	CASSEPRSGANVLTF
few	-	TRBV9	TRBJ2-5	TGTGCCAGCAGCGGGGCTTTGAAAGAGACCCAGTACTTC	CASSGALKETQYF
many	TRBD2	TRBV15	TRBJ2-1	TGTGCCACCAGCGCCCACCTAGCGGGAGGGCTGAATGAGCAGTTCTTC	CATSAHLAGGLNEQFF
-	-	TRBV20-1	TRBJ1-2	TGCAGTGCCCCCCGAGTATCCAACTATGGCTACACCTTC	CSAPRVSNYGYTF
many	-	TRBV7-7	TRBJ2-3	TGTGCTAGCAGCTCCCGTTTGCTAGCAGGTGGAGATACGCAGTATTTT	CASSSRLLAGGDTQYF
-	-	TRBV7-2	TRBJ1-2	TGTGCCAGCAGCGGTACACTCGCGGCCCGCTATGGCTACACCTTC	CASSGTLAARYGYTF
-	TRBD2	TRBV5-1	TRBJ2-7	TGCGCCAGCAGACTAGCGGGGTCCGGCGAGCAGTACTTC	CASRLAGSGEQYF
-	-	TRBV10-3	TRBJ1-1	TGTGCCATCCAGAGAGAACAGGGTAACACTGAAGCTTTCTTT	CAIQREQGNTEAFF
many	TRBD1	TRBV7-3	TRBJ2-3	TGTGCCAGCAGCGAGAGACAGGGAACCACAGATACGCAGTATTTT	CASSERQGTTDTQYF
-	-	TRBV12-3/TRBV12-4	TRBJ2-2	TGTGCCAGCAGTCCCTACCCTGGGGCAGGCGCCACCGGGGAGCTGTTTTTT	CASSPYPGAGATGELFF
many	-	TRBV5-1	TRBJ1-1	TGCGCCAGCAGCCCCCTGGCAGGGGCTGAAGCTTTCTTT	CASSPLAGAEAFF
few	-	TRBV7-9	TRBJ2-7	TGTGCCAGCAGCTTAAGCGGGACAGATGGCGAGCAGTACTTC	CASSLSGTDGEQYF
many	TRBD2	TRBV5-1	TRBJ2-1	TGCGCCAGCAGGCCTCGGGAGGCCGGTTCTTACAATGAGCAGTTCTTC	CASRPREAGSYNEQFF
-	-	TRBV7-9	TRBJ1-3	TGTGCCAGCAGCCTAGCAAGAGGAATGGGAAACACCATATATTTT	CASSLARGMGNTIYF